This TCR beta chain was recorded in a study of CD8 T cells in ankylosing spondylitis. MiXCR, run by TCRdb on the 5' RACE reads, gives a single entry per CDR3 protein. The sample has some 120,000 distinct CDR3 sequences, about 6.5% seen once. The CDR3 contains 14 residues. Germline V gene lookup returns CDR1 KGHSH and CDR2 LQKENI. Trimming cost V 5 bases and J 5 bases, with 14 bases left between them. This clonotype was observed many times. Sequenced input: blood, either unsorted or a sorted T cell fraction (not recorded which). V usage is TRBV18 and J usage is TRBJ2-3; either TRBD1 or TRBD2 may supply D (6 bases each). The TCR was taken from a male donor with ankylosing spondylitis or in good health (not recorded which). The CDR3 protein is CASSRGTVVDTQYF. In nucleotides, the CDR3 is TGTGCCAGCTCAAGGGGGACTGTGGTAGATACGCAGTATTTT.